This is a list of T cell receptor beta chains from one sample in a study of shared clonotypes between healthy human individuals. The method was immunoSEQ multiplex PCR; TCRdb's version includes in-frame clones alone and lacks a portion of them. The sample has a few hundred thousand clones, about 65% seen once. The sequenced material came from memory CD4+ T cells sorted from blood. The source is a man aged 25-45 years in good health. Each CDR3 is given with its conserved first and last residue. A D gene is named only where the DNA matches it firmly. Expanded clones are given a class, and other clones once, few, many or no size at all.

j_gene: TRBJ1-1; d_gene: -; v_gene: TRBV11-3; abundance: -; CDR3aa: CASSLRRNTEAFF; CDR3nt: TGTGCCAGCAGCCTAAGGAGAAACACTGAAGCTTTCTTT
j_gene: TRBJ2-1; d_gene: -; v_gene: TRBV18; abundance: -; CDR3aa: CASSRNQGRDNEQFF; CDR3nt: TGTGCCAGCTCACGCAATCAGGGACGGGACAATGAGCAGTTCTTC
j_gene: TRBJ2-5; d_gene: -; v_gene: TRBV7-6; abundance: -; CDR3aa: CASSPFVRGTQYF; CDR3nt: TGTGCCAGCAGCCCGTTCGTAAGGGGGACCCAGTACTTC
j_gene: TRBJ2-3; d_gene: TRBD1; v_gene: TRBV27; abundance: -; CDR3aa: CASTPRRGLTDTQYF; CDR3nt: TGTGCCAGCACCCCCCGTAGGGGGCTCACAGATACGCAGTATTTT
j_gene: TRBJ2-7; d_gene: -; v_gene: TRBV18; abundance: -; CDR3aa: CASSSLQQRANFYEQYF; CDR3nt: TGTGCCAGCTCATCCCTTCAACAGCGGGCCAATTTTTACGAGCAGTACTTC
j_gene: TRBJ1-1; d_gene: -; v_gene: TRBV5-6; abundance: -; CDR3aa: CASSFDIRNTEAFF; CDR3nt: TGTGCCAGCAGCTTCGACATACGGAACACTGAAGCTTTCTTT
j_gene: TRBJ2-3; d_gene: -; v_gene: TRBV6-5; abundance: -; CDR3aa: CASNIRRATDTQYF; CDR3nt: TGTGCCAGCAATATAAGACGAGCCACAGATACGCAGTATTTT
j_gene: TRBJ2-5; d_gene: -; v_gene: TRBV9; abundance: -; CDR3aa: CASSGWAGSGETQYF; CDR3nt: TGTGCCAGCAGCGGTTGGGCGGGGAGTGGGGAGACCCAGTACTTC
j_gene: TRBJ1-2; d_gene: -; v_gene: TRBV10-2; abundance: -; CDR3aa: CASSEVQKNYGYTF; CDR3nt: TGCGCCAGCAGTGAGGTGCAGAAAAACTATGGCTACACCTTC
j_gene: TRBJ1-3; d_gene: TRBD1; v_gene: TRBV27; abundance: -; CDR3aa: CASTDRLNTIYF; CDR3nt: TGTGCCAGCACGGACAGGCTGAACACCATATATTTT
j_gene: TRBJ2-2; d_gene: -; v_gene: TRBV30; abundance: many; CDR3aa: CAWSVIAANTGELFF; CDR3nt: TGTGCCTGGAGTGTCATAGCGGCGAACACCGGGGAGCTGTTTTTT
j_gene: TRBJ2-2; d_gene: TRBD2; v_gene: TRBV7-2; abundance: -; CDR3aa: CASSYGGTSGGELFF; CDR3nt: TGTGCCAGCAGCTATGGCGGGACTAGCGGCGGGGAGCTGTTTTTT
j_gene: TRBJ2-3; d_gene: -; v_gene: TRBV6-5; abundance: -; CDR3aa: CASSTRDIGDTQYF; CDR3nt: TGTGCCAGCAGTACCCGGGACATAGGGGATACGCAGTATTTT
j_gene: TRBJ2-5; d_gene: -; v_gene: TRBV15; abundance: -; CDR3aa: CATSNSHQETQYF; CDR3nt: TGTGCCACCTCCAACTCACACCAAGAGACCCAGTACTTC
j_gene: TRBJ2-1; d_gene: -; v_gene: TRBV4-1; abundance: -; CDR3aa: CASSQEPGRSSYNEQFF; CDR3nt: TGCGCCAGCAGCCAAGAACCTGGGAGGAGCTCCTACAATGAGCAGTTCTTC
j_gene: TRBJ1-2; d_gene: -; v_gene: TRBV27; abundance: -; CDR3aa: CASSTRMTGPSGYGYTF; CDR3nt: TGTGCCAGCAGTACCCGAATGACGGGCCCTAGTGGCTATGGCTACACCTTC
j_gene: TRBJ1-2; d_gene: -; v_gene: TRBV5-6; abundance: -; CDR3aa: CASSRGRTDGYTF; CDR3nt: TGTGCCAGCAGCCGAGGCAGGACCGATGGCTACACCTTC
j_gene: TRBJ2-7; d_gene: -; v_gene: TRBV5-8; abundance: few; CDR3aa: CASSLVALSYEQYF; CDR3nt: TGTGCCAGCAGCTTGGTCGCCCTCTCCTACGAGCAGTACTTC
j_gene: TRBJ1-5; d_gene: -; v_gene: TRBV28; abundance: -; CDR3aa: CASSLYGQPQHF; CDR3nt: TGTGCCAGCAGTTTATACGGTCAGCCCCAGCATTTT
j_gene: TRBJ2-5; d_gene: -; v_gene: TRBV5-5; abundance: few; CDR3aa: CASIKGRGETQYF; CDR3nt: TGTGCCAGCATCAAGGGGCGCGGGGAGACCCAGTACTTC
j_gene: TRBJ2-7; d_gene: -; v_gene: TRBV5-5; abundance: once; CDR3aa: CASSLELRGDYEQYF; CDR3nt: TGTGCCAGCAGCTTGGAATTGAGGGGCGACTACGAGCAGTACTTC
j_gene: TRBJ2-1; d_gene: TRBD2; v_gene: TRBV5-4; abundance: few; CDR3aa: CASSLTTSGRAFEQFF; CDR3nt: TGTGCCAGCAGCTTAACGACTAGCGGGAGGGCCTTTGAGCAGTTCTTC
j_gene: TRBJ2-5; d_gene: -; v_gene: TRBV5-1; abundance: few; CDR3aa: CASSLPASQETQYF; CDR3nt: TGCGCCAGCAGTCTCCCGGCGTCACAAGAGACCCAGTACTTC
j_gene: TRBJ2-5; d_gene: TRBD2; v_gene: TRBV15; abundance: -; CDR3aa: CATSIGGTIQETQYF; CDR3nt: TGTGCCACCAGCATCGGGGGGACGATCCAAGAGACCCAGTACTTC
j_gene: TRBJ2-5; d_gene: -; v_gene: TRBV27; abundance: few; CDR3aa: CASSPGQRETQYF; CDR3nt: TGTGCCAGCAGTCCAGGACAGCGGGAGACCCAGTACTTC
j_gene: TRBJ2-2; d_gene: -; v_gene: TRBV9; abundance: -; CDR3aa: CASSVSNTGELFF; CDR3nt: TGTGCCAGCAGCGTCTCGAACACCGGGGAGCTGTTTTTT
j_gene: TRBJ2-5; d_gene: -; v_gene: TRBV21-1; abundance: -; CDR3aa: CASFHETGNRETQYF; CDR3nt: TGTGCCAGCTTCCATGAGACAGGGAATCGAGAGACCCAGTACTTC
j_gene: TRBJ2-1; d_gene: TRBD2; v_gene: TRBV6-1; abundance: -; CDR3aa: CASSGLAASYNEQFF; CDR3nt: TGTGCCAGCAGTGGCCTAGCGGCTTCCTACAATGAGCAGTTCTTC
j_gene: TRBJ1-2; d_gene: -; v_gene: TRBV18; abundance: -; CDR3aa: CASSWSNYGYTF; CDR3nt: TGTGCCAGCTCCTGGAGTAACTATGGCTACACCTTC
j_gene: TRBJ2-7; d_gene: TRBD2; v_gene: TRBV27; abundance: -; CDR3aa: CASSLWASGIHEQYF; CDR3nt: TGTGCCAGCAGTTTATGGGCTAGCGGGATCCACGAGCAGTACTTC
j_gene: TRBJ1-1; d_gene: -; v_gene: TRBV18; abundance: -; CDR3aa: CASSPRGTSMNTEAFF; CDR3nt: TGTGCCAGCTCACCACGCGGCACGTCGATGAACACTGAAGCTTTCTTT
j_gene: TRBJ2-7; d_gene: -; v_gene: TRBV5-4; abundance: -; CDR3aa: CASSSLARAYEQYF; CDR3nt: TGTGCCAGCAGCTCCTTGGCGAGAGCCTACGAGCAGTACTTC
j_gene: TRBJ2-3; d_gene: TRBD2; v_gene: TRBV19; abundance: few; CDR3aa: CASSPLAGGGTDTQYF; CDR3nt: TGTGCCAGTAGCCCCCTGGCGGGAGGTGGCACAGATACGCAGTATTTT
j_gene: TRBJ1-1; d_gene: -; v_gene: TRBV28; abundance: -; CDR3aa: CASSNSGTQNTEAFF; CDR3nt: TGTGCCAGCAGTAACTCCGGGACACAGAACACTGAAGCTTTCTTT
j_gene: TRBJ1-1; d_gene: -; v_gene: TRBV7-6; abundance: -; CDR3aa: CASSLGGSEAFF; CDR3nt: TGTGCCAGCAGCTTAGGTGGGTCTGAAGCTTTCTTT
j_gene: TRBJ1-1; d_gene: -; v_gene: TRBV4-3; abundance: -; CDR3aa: CASSQETGAAEAFF; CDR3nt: TGCGCCAGCAGCCAAGAGACCGGGGCGGCTGAAGCTTTCTTT
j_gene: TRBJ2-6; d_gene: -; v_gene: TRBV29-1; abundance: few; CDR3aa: CSVSSGANVLTF; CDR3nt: TGCAGCGTTAGCTCTGGGGCCAACGTCCTGACTTTC
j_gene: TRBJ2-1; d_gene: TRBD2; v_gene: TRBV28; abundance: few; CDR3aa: CASKPLGSGRGNEQFF; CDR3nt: TGTGCCAGCAAGCCCCTTGGCAGCGGGAGAGGTAATGAGCAGTTCTTC
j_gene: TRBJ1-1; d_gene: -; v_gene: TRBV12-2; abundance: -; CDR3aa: CASRLRCSRRGRSTEAFF; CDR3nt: TGTGCAAGTCGCTTAAGGTGTTCCCGTAGGGGGAGGAGCACTGAAGCTTTCTTT
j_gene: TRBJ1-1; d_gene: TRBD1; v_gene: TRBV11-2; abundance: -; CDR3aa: CASRNHRRDRGNTEAFF; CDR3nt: TGTGCCAGCAGGAATCACCGTCGGGACAGGGGCAACACTGAAGCTTTCTTT
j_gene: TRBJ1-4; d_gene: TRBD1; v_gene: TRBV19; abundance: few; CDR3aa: CASIGQGLDGKLFF; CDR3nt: TGTGCCAGTATTGGACAGGGCCTCGATGGAAAACTGTTTTTT
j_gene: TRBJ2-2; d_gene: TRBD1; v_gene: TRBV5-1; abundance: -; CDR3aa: CASRGQGAFGGELFF; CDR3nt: TGCGCCAGCAGAGGACAGGGGGCCTTTGGCGGGGAGCTGTTTTTT
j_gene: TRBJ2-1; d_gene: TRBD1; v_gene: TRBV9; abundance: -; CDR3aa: CASKPLSGTGIYNEQFF; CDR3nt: TGTGCCAGCAAACCGCTATCCGGGACAGGGATATACAATGAGCAGTTCTTC
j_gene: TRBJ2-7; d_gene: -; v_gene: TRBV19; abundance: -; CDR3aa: CASSILTEGLDEQYF; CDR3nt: TGTGCCAGTAGTATATTAACGGAGGGGTTGGACGAGCAGTACTTC
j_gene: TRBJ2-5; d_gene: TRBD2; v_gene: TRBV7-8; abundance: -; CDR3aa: CASSLAGGAIQGETQYF; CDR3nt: TGTGCCAGCAGCTTAGCGGGAGGGGCCATCCAGGGAGAGACCCAGTACTTC
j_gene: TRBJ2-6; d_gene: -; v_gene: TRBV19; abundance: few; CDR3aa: CASTLSGGSGANVLTF; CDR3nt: TGTGCCAGTACCCTATCTGGGGGATCTGGGGCCAACGTCCTGACTTTC
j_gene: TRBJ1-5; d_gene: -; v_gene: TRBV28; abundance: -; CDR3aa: CASSLRGTLFNQPQHF; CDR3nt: TGTGCCAGCAGTTTAAGAGGGACGTTATTCAATCAGCCCCAGCATTTT
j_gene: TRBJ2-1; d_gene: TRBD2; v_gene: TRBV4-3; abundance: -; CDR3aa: CASSQVAGSSYNEQFF; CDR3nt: TGCGCCAGCAGCCAAGTAGCGGGAAGCTCCTACAATGAGCAGTTCTTC
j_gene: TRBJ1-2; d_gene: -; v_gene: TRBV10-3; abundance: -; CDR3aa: CAISVDFLGDGYTF; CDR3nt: TGTGCCATCAGCGTGGACTTTTTGGGCGATGGCTACACCTTC